The 20 T cell receptor beta chains given below trace back to one sample, sequenced in a study of response to subunit inactivated influenza vaccine. MiXCR, run by TCRdb on the RT-PCR reads, gives a single entry per CDR3 protein. The sample lists roughly 570,000 distinct CDR3 sequences, 10% to 15% seen once, with around 13% in the top ten. This specimen consisted of PBMCs from blood, obtained about 40 days after vaccination. These receptors were taken from a man between 50 and 59 years old who received an inactivated influenza vaccine.

This chain connects TRBV6-2 or TRBV6-3 to TRBJ2-7; TRBD2 agrees at 10 bases. The CDR3 consists of 15 residues. V was pared by 2 bases and J by 2 bases, with 3 bases of the junction left unmatched. The V gene's germline CDR1 is MNHEY and CDR2 SVGEGT. CDR3 sequence reads: CASSYRLAGAYEQYF. CDR3 DNA: TGTGCCAGCAGTTACAGGCTAGCGGGGGCCTACGAGCAGTACTTC.

This clonotype has only a few counts. The chain is built from TRBV6-1 and TRBJ1-5; D is perhaps TRBD1 (5 bases). V dropped 5 bases and J dropped 0 bases, with 17 bases sitting between them. Germline CDR1 MNHNS, CDR2 SASEGT. The CDR3 consists of 17 residues. This CDR3 is CASSPIGGPYSNQPQHF. The CDR3 bases are TGTGCCAGCAGTCCCATCGGGGGACCTTATAGCAATCAGCCCCAGCATTTT.

This clonotype was counted a few times. The rearrangement uses TRBV7-9 and TRBJ2-7; TRBD1 might be the D (5 bases). Trimming removed 3 bases from V and 7 bases from J, with 13 bases in between. CDR3 length equals 13 residues. Germline assignment: CDR1 SEHNR and CDR2 FQNEAQ (reference sequence). The CDR3 nucleotides read TGTGCCAGCAGCTTCCCGACAGAGAGGGAGCAGTACTTC. Its protein product is CASSFPTEREQYF.

This clonotype was observed many times. The chain is built from TRBV29-1 and TRBJ2-1; D is perhaps TRBD2 (5 bases). V lost 5 bases, J lost 9 bases, and 11 bases lay in between. Germline V gene lookup returns CDR1 SQVTM and CDR2 ANQGSEA. The CDR3 is 11 amino acids. The CDR3 spells CSVLAGIEQFF. In DNA form, the CDR3 reads TGCAGCGTTTTAGCCGGGATTGAGCAGTTCTTC.

This clonotype was observed a handful of times. The chain is built from TRBV4-3 and TRBJ2-7, with TRBD1 identical over 9 bases. The V gene's germline CDR1 is LGHNA and CDR2 YSLEER. V trimming: 2 bases; J trimming: 9 bases; junction bases outside the gene matches: 11. The CDR3 consists of 15 residues. The DNA for the CDR3 is TGCGCCAGCAGCCAACTCGGGACAGGGTCCGTACGGCAGTACTTC. Translating gives CASSQLGTGSVRQYF.

The chain employs TRBV14 and TRBJ2-1; D might be TRBD2 (6 bases). The CDR3 is 21 amino acids. The V end was cut by 1 base, the J end by 0 bases, with 25 bases between. The germline V gene has CDR1 SGHDN and CDR2 FVKESK. Here the CDR3 reads CASSQVLVQGLYFSSYNEQFF. The CDR3 DNA follows: TGTGCCAGCAGCCAAGTTTTAGTGCAGGGACTTTACTTTAGCTCCTACAATGAGCAGTTCTTC.

There are a few counts of this clonotype. The rearrangement uses TRBV7-2 and TRBJ1-1, with unresolved D. The V and J ends lost 5 bases and 5 bases respectively, with 12 bases between them. CDR1 SGHTA and CDR2 FQGNSA come from the germline V gene. This CDR3 is 13 amino acids long. As DNA, the CDR3 is TGTGCCAGCAGCCCTAGGCAGATAACTGAAGCTTTCTTT. Its protein product is CASSPRQITEAFF.

This clonotype turned up a few times. This chain uses TRBV28 with TRBJ1-2; a possible D gene is TRBD1 (6 bases). The V end lost 10 bases, the J end lost 4 bases, and 22 bases lay between the germline ends. CDR3 length: 15 residues. Germline values: CDR1 MDHEN, CDR2 SYDVKM. CDR3 sequence reads: CATTYTYRVPYGYTF. The CDR3 nucleotides are TGTGCCACCACTTACACCTACAGGGTCCCCTATGGCTACACCTTC.

Comments on this clonotype: The junction does not match germline at one end; this may be a read error. This chain joins TRBV7-7 and TRBJ2-7, with D maybe TRBD1 (6 bases). Germline CDR1 SSHAT, CDR2 FNYEAQ (reference sequence). The CDR3 is 14 residues long. For the CDR3, the DNA is TGTGCTAGCAGCCAGGGGTTCGGAACCTACGAGCAGTACTTC. As protein: CASSQGFGTYEQYF.

There are a few counts of this clonotype. This sequence joins TRBV10-3 and TRBJ2-7; 9 nucleotides align to TRBD2. V shed 8 bases, J shed 6 bases, and the junction held 11 bases outside the gene matches. Per the germline V gene, CDR1 is ENHRY and CDR2 is SYGVKD. This CDR3 has 14 residues. The CDR3 spells CAIGGGTSRAEQYF. The CDR3 coding sequence is TGTGCCATCGGGGGGGGGACTAGCCGCGCCGAGCAGTACTTC.

This chain connects TRBV29-1 to TRBJ2-1; D uncertain. The CDR3 loop spans 14 amino acids. In germline, CDR1 is SQVTM, CDR2 ANQGSEA. V lost 4 bases, J lost 3 bases, and 13 bases lay in between. CDR3: CSVVGRTFYNEQFF. The DNA of the CDR3 is TGCAGCGTTGTTGGCAGGACCTTCTACAATGAGCAGTTCTTC.

The gene calls are TRBV7-8 and TRBJ2-3; tentative D call: TRBD2 (6 bases). CDR3 length: 12 amino acids. V lost 3 bases and J 8 bases, leaving 9 bases between the germline ends. Looked up from germline, CDR1 is SGHVS and CDR2 is FQNEAQ. CDR3 in amino acids: CASSFMGGTQYF. The CDR3 DNA follows: TGTGCCAGCAGCTTCATGGGAGGTACGCAGTATTTT.

The chain has TRBV6-5 and TRBJ1-5; unclear D gene. Trimming stripped 7 bases from V and 11 bases from J, with 12 bases between. Germline CDR1 reads MNHEY; CDR2 reads SVGAGI. The CDR3 is 11 amino acids. The CDR3 DNA is TGTGCCAGCACGGCCGGGTTGACCCAGCATTTT. This codes for CASTAGLTQHF.

This clonotype was recorded many times. This chain links TRBV5-5 with TRBJ1-5; 10 bases map to TRBD1. Germline values: CDR1 SGHKS, CDR2 YYEKEE (reference sequence). This CDR3 is 15 amino acids long. V gave up 4 bases and J gave up 5 bases; unmatched junction bases: 6. CDR3 region: CASSTLDRGHQPQHF. For the CDR3, the DNA is TGTGCCAGCAGCACCCTAGACAGGGGGCATCAGCCCCAGCATTTT.

The chain couples TRBV4-1 to TRBJ2-3; D may be TRBD2 (6 bases). V was pared by 2 bases and J by 8 bases, with 8 bases between. Germline values: CDR1 MGHRA, CDR2 YSYEKL. The CDR3 extends over 12 amino acids. In nucleotides, the CDR3 is TGCGCCAGCAGCCAAAGGGACTCTACGCAGTATTTT. Translated, it gives CASSQRDSTQYF.

This clonotype was seen more than once but under ten times. This rearrangement joins TRBV13 to TRBJ2-6; D is tentatively TRBD1 or TRBD2 (5 bases each). The germline gives CDR1 PRHDT, CDR2 FYEKMQ (reference sequence). V lost 4 bases and J lost 6, with 10 bases in between. This CDR3 region has 14 residues. The CDR3, as DNA: TGTGCCAGCAGCTCATCCGGGACGGCCAACGTCCTGACTTTC. As protein: CASSSSGTANVLTF. Based on the CDR3 plus reference TRBV13 and TRBJ2-6, the full variable domain is AAGVIQSPRHLIKEKRETATLKCYPIPRHDTVYWYQQGPGQDPQFLISFYEKMQSDKGSIPDRFSAQQFSDYHSELNMSSLELGDSALYFCASSSSGTANVLTFGAGSRLTVL.

The rearrangement uses TRBV6-2 or TRBV6-3 and TRBJ2-6; tentative D call: TRBD2 (6 bases). The V gene's germline CDR1 is MNHEY and CDR2 SVGEGT. Trimming pared 0 bases from V and 4 bases from J, leaving 10 bases between. This CDR3 has 16 amino acids. CDR3 region: CASSYSSGYGANVLTF. In nucleotides, the CDR3 is TGTGCCAGCAGTTACTCGAGCGGGTACGGGGCCAACGTCCTGACTTTC.

This clonotype turned up a few times. The rearrangement uses TRBV20-1 and TRBJ2-4; 7 bases are shared with TRBD2. The CDR3 length is 17 residues. With 6 bases clipped from V and 0 bases from J, the junction kept 14 bases outside the gene matches. Germline-derived CDR1 and CDR2 are DFQATT and SNEGSKA (reference sequence). CDR3 sequence (DNA): TGCAGTGCATGGGGAGGGGAACATCTTCTAGCCAAAAACATTCAGTACTTC. Amino acid sequence: CSAWGGEHLLAKNIQYF.

This clonotype was counted only a few times. This chain links TRBV7-2 with TRBJ2-6; D call uncertain. This CDR3 region has 15 residues. V lost 5 bases and J lost 2, with 10 bases in between. The V gene's germline CDR1 is SGHTA and CDR2 FQGNSA. The CDR3 region is CASSPESAGANVLTF. CDR3 nucleotides: TGTGCCAGCAGCCCGGAAAGCGCTGGGGCCAACGTCCTGACTTTC.

This clonotype has a handful of counts. V usage is TRBV29-1 and J usage is TRBJ2-1, with D maybe TRBD2 (7 bases). V shed 3 bases and J shed 8 bases, with 17 bases lying between them. This CDR3 has 14 amino acids. Looked up from germline, CDR1 is SQVTM and CDR2 is ANQGSEA. This chain's CDR3 is CSVEGRGAIYEQFF. In nucleotides, the CDR3 is TGCAGCGTTGAGGGTCGGGGGGCAATCTATGAGCAGTTCTTC.